Listed below are T cell receptor beta chains from one sample, sequenced in a study of blood T cell repertoires in COVID-19. Data came from immunoSEQ multiplex PCR; TCRdb stores just in-frame clones and leaves some out. The sample has roughly 230,000 clones, around 81% seen once; the top ten hold roughly 3.6%. Sequenced: PBMCs or T cells enriched from blood (not recorded which). These receptors were obtained from a man in his fifties or sixties who had recovered from COVID-19. The CDR3 runs from the conserved cysteine through the conserved F or W. A D gene is named only where the DNA matches it firmly. Some rows have no size entry. The others give once, few or many, or a class for an expanded clone.

d_gene | j_gene | abundance | v_gene | CDR3nt | CDR3aa
TRBD2 | TRBJ2-3 | NA | TRBV11-3 | TGTGCCAGCAGCGGGGGGGGAGGCGGCACAGATACGCAGTATTTT | CASSGGGGGTDTQYF
NA | TRBJ2-4 | NA | TRBV19 | TGTGCCAGTAGTTTCCCCTCCAGTCTAGCCAAAAACATTCAGTACTTC | CASSFPSSLAKNIQYF
NA | TRBJ2-6 | NA | TRBV7-2 | TGTGCCAGCAGCCCGTCATCAGCGGGGGCCAACGTCCTGACTTTC | CASSPSSAGANVLTF
TRBD1 | TRBJ2-7 | NA | TRBV28 | TGTGCCAGCAGCCCCCCGGACAGGGCGGACGAGCAGTACTTC | CASSPPDRADEQYF
TRBD1 | TRBJ2-5 | once | TRBV5-6 | TGTGCCAGCAGCATTTACCAGGGGGCAGAGACCCAGTACTTC | CASSIYQGAETQYF
TRBD1 | TRBJ1-4 | NA | TRBV19 | TGTGCCAGCTCGGACCGGGACAGGAGGGGTGAAAAACTGTTTTTT | CASSDRDRRGEKLFF
NA | TRBJ2-2 | once | TRBV29-1 | TGCAGCGTTGACGCACGGGGAACCACCGGGGAGCTGTTTTTT | CSVDARGTTGELFF
TRBD1 | TRBJ1-1 | NA | TRBV5-1 | TGCGCCAGCAGCTTGGTTCTTGGGGCAGGGGGCATGAACACTGAAGCTTTCTTT | CASSLVLGAGGMNTEAFF
TRBD1 | TRBJ2-7 | NA | TRBV12-3/TRBV12-4 | TGTGCCAGCCGGACCAAGGGGGCGAGAGAGCAGTACTTC | CASRTKGAREQYF
TRBD1 | TRBJ1-1 | NA | TRBV2 | TGTGCCAGCATGGGAGACAGGGGTACTGAAGCTTTCTTT | CASMGDRGTEAFF
TRBD1 | TRBJ2-2 | NA | TRBV7-3 | TGTGCCAGCAGGACAGGGCCGAACACCGGGGAGCTGTTTTTT | CASRTGPNTGELFF
TRBD1 | TRBJ1-6 | NA | TRBV19 | TGTGCCAGTAGTTCCGGGACAGGGGGAAATTCACCCCTCCACTTT | CASSSGTGGNSPLHF
NA | TRBJ1-1 | NA | TRBV5-4 | TGTGCCAGCAGCCGCTGGGCGGAGGGGAGGAACACTGAAGCTTTCTTT | CASSRWAEGRNTEAFF
NA | TRBJ1-1 | NA | TRBV19 | TGTGCCAGTAGTGTACAGGGTTGGGCCACTGAAGCTTTCTTT | CASSVQGWATEAFF
NA | TRBJ1-4 | NA | TRBV10-2 | TGCGCCAGCAGTGCAGCTAATGAAAAACTGTTTTTT | CASSAANEKLFF
NA | TRBJ2-7 | NA | TRBV19 | TGTGCCACCGCCTCGGGTGTAGAGCAGTACTTC | CATASGVEQYF
TRBD1 | TRBJ2-1 | NA | TRBV7-7 | TGTGCTAGCAGCCAGGGGGCAAGCTCCTACAATGAGCAGTTCTTC | CASSQGASSYNEQFF
TRBD1 | TRBJ2-7 | NA | TRBV9 | TGTGCCAGCAGCGTAGGACAGGGGACCTACGAGCAGTACTTC | CASSVGQGTYEQYF
TRBD2 | TRBJ2-1 | NA | TRBV3-1/TRBV3-2 | TGTGCCAGCAGCCAAGAAAAGGCGGGGGGGCCGGACGATGAGCAGTTCTTC | CASSQEKAGGPDDEQFF
TRBD1 | TRBJ1-2 | few | TRBV28 | TGTGCCAGCAGCCCATCTCGGACAGGGGTAGGTGGCTACACCTTC | CASSPSRTGVGGYTF
TRBD2 | TRBJ2-1 | NA | TRBV11-2 | TGTGCCAGCACCTCTCAGGGACTAAGCACGAATGAGCAGTTCTTC | CASTSQGLSTNEQFF
NA | TRBJ2-7 | NA | TRBV5-5 | TGTGCCAGCAGCTTGGGGGCGGGATCCCCCTACGAGCAGTACTTC | CASSLGAGSPYEQYF
TRBD2 | TRBJ2-7 | NA | TRBV11-2 | TGTGCCAGCAGCCATCTAGCGGGAGGGCCCCGCGAGCAGTACTTC | CASSHLAGGPREQYF
NA | TRBJ1-1 | few | TRBV5-8 | TGTGCCAGCAGGTTTGCAGGCCTACAGAACACTGAAGCTTTCTTT | CASRFAGLQNTEAFF
TRBD1 | TRBJ1-1 | NA | TRBV6-4 | TGTGCCAGCAGTGACAGGGGGGACAGGGGCGGGTTTTGGAGCACTGAAGCTTTCTTT | CASSDRGDRGGFWSTEAFF
NA | TRBJ2-7 | NA | TRBV11-3 | TGTGCCAGCAGCCTGGGGGGACAGTGGGCCTACGAGCAGTACTTC | CASSLGGQWAYEQYF
TRBD2 | TRBJ2-3 | NA | TRBV10-2 | TGCGCCAGCAGTGCAACTAGCGGGGGTAGCACAGATACGCAGTATTTT | CASSATSGGSTDTQYF
NA | TRBJ2-3 | NA | TRBV11-2 | TGTGCCAGCAGTTTAGCCCCTCGGGGGCAGTATTTT | CASSLAPRGQYF
NA | TRBJ2-1 | once | TRBV28 | TGTGCCAGCAGTTTATTACCGGAGATACCGTACAATGAGCAGTTCTTC | CASSLLPEIPYNEQFF
TRBD1 | TRBJ1-5 | NA | TRBV19 | TGTGCCAGTAGTGTACCGGGACAGGGTTCCCAGCATTTT | CASSVPGQGSQHF
NA | TRBJ2-3 | NA | TRBV27 | TGTGCCAGCAGGCTACAGGGATCGGATACGCAGTATTTT | CASRLQGSDTQYF
TRBD1 | TRBJ2-3 | NA | TRBV3-1/TRBV3-2 | TGTGCCAGCAGGCAGACAGGGGGCAGAGGTACGCAGTATTTT | CASRQTGGRGTQYF
TRBD1 | TRBJ2-1 | NA | TRBV7-7 | TGTGCTAGCAGCGCCGCAACAGGGGCCAGTGAGCAGTTCTTC | CASSAATGASEQFF
NA | TRBJ1-3 | NA | TRBV28 | TGTGCCAGCCGTGGGCAGGTCTCTGGAAACACCATATATTTT | CASRGQVSGNTIYF
TRBD2 | TRBJ2-3 | NA | TRBV9 | TGTGCCAGCAGCGTAGGAAATAGCGGGACCACAGATACGCAGTATTTT | CASSVGNSGTTDTQYF
NA | TRBJ1-5 | NA | TRBV28 | TGTGCCAGCGGCCTGAGAGGGTGGCCCCAGCATTTT | CASGLRGWPQHF
TRBD1 | TRBJ2-2 | NA | TRBV6-4 | TGTGCCAGCAGTGACGGGCAGGGGGAAAGGGAGCTGTTTTTT | CASSDGQGERELFF
NA | TRBJ1-1 | NA | TRBV12-5 | TGTGCTAGTGGTTTGGTGGGCGGGACGAACACTGAAGCTTTCTTT | CASGLVGGTNTEAFF
NA | TRBJ2-3 | once | TRBV7-2 | TGTGCCAGCAGCTCGCTGCCTATCAGTGGGAGTGGCACAGATACGCAGTATTTT | CASSSLPISGSGTDTQYF
TRBD1 | TRBJ1-4 | NA | TRBV11-3 | TGTGCCAGCAGCCCGCGGGGACAGGGCCGCGAAAAACTGTTTTTT | CASSPRGQGREKLFF
TRBD1 | TRBJ1-1 | NA | TRBV19 | TGTGCCAGTAGGACAGGGGGCTTCGGGACTGAAGCTTTCTTT | CASRTGGFGTEAFF
TRBD1 | TRBJ1-5 | NA | TRBV11-2 | TGTGCCAGCAGCCAAAATTCCGGGACAGGGGATCAGCCCCAGCATTTT | CASSQNSGTGDQPQHF
TRBD2 | TRBJ2-3 | few | TRBV11-2 | TGTGCCAGCACCAAGGGACTAGCGGTAGATACGCAGTATTTT | CASTKGLAVDTQYF
NA | TRBJ1-2 | NA | TRBV27 | TGTGCCAGCAGTCTAGCCGCGGGTAACTATGGCTACACCTTC | CASSLAAGNYGYTF
TRBD2 | TRBJ2-7 | NA | TRBV11-2 | TGTGCCAGCAGCTTAGCGGCCGGACTAGCGGCCTACGAGCAGTACTTC | CASSLAAGLAAYEQYF
TRBD1 | TRBJ2-2 | NA | TRBV9 | TGTGCCAGCACCGGGACAGCGAACACCGGGGAGCTGTTTTTT | CASTGTANTGELFF
NA | TRBJ2-1 | once | TRBV3-1/TRBV3-2 | TGTGCCAGCAGCCCCCGGGACTACAATGAGCAGTTCTTC | CASSPRDYNEQFF
NA | TRBJ2-5 | once | TRBV19 | TGTGCCAGTAGTATCCGAGGGCCGGTAGAGACCCAGTACTTC | CASSIRGPVETQYF
TRBD1 | TRBJ1-2 | NA | TRBV18 | TGTGCCAGCTCACTCACGACAGGGGACTATGGCTACACCTTC | CASSLTTGDYGYTF
TRBD2 | TRBJ2-2 | NA | TRBV14 | TGTGCCAGCAGCCAAGGATTGGTGAAGGGGACTATGAACACCGGGGAGCTGTTTTTT | CASSQGLVKGTMNTGELFF
NA | TRBJ2-7 | few | TRBV7-2 | TGTGCCAGCAGCTCTATACACCTCGACCTTGAGGGCCTGTGGGAGCAGTACTTC | CASSSIHLDLEGLWEQYF
TRBD1 | TRBJ1-5 | NA | TRBV6-5 | TGTGCCAGCAGTAGAGGGACAGACAATCAGCCCCAGCATTTT | CASSRGTDNQPQHF
TRBD2 | TRBJ2-7 | few | TRBV14 | TGTGCCAGCAGCCCCGGACTAGCGGCCGCCTACGAGCAGTACTTC | CASSPGLAAAYEQYF
NA | TRBJ1-1 | NA | TRBV6-5 | TGTGCCAGCGGTAAGAGGAACACTGAAGCTTTCTTT | CASGKRNTEAFF